This TCR beta chain was recorded in a study of T cells in Graves' hyperthyroidism and ophthalmopathy. Study-level background: Prior to any treatment, at the point of initial diagnosis, peripheral blood was collected.

In its sample, this clonotype was seen a few times. Amplification targeted TCR beta CDR3 regions from RNA transcripts. Initially, a first-round RT-PCR of the TCR CDR3 employed the HTBI primer set. One entry per CDR3 protein results from TCRdb running MiXCR on the multiplex PCR reads. The data hold around 600,000 distinct CDR3 sequences, with roughly 14% observed a single time. When ophthalmopathy did not progress within 18 months, Graves' hyperthyroidism was considered stable. Newly diagnosed patients aged 18 to 65 had hyperthyroidism of under 2 months' duration. The CDR3 is 18 amino acids. Germline V CDR1 and CDR2: SNHLY, FYNNEI.

The sequenced sample consisted of blood. The sequence came from a woman aged 25 to 39 with Graves' hyperthyroidism. This chain connects TRBV2 to TRBJ2-1, with 12 bases lining up with TRBD2. The J call may be faulty, since TRBJ2-7 better matches the DNA end. DNA of the CDR3: TGTGCCAGCAGTGAAGCGCTTCTAGCGGGAGGGAAGGGCAATGAGCAGTACTTC. Protein product: CASSEALLAGGKGNEQYF.